Judged by abundance, the clone carrying this T cell receptor beta chain is medium-sized. This CDR3 comprises 13 residues. The V end was cut by 6 bases, the J end by 5 bases, with 11 bases between. This entry belongs to a study of spatial heterogeneity in lung cancer. TCRdb analysed the 5' RACE reads with MiXCR anew, one entry per CDR3 protein. The sample holds several thousand distinct CDR3 sequences, 15% to 20% seen once. Time point defined: sample taken at primary tumor resection. Sequencing covered unsorted whole RNA taken from tumor, nontumor lung or frozen PBMC. The donor population consisted of roughly 70 patients with untreated, early-stage non-small cell lung cancer.

This specimen was PBMCs, taken at surgery. The chain combines TRBV12-3 or TRBV12-4 with TRBJ1-5; possible D gene TRBD1, 6 bases. The receptor was isolated from a male donor with early-stage non-small cell lung cancer. CDR3 residues: CASSSPGDQPQHF. In DNA form, the CDR3 reads TGTGCCAGCAGCTCTCCAGGGGATCAGCCCCAGCATTTT.